This TCR beta chain was identified in a study of blood T cell repertoires in COVID-19. Authors' processing steps: Amplification from reference gene primers served as the basis for estimated nucleated cell counts. Libraries were prepared by immunoSEQ multiplex PCR; TCRdb keeps only in-frame clonotypes and omits some of them. V and J calls and clone size come straight from that table; D and trimming were deduced from the DNA. The sample shows 100,000 to 150,000 clones, about 80% of them seen only once. V dropped 3 bases and J dropped 6 bases, with 21 bases sitting between them. In germline, CDR1 is LNHDA, CDR2 SQIVND (reference sequence). This CDR3 has 18 residues.

The receptor was derived from a man between 35 and 55 years old with active or convalescent COVID-19. The V and J genes are TRBV19 and TRBJ2-6, with D perhaps matching TRBD1 (5 bases). Material: peripheral blood. CDR3 coding DNA: TGTGCCAGTAGTATTACTCTGGGGCGTGCAGGGATGGCCAACGTCCTGACTTTC. Translated, it gives CASSITLGRAGMANVLTF.